The TCR beta chain described here comes from a study of cytomegalovirus exposure and HLA in healthy donors. Comment on this clone: As yet, its antigen is unknown.

Germline V gene lookup returns CDR1 LNHDA and CDR2 SQIVND (reference sequence). The CDR3 consists of 16 residues. Trimming took 5 bases from V and 3 from J, leaving 20 bases between them. Whole-study findings and limits: Researchers reported in a later analysis that a missense DCLRE1C variant was tied to TCR beta V- and J-gene trimming. With further analysis later on, most CMV-associated TCR beta chains appeared HLA-restricted. Certain indistinguishable V segments, among them TRBV6-2 and TRBV6-3, were excluded.

PCR employed 60 Vbeta and 13 Jbeta primers. Profiled with immunoSEQ multiplex PCR; TCRdb holds only in-frame clones, not every one. The repertoire holds roughly 140,000 clones, with about 80% as singletons. Sequenced input: PBMCs. This sequence joins TRBV19 and TRBJ2-7; D is perhaps TRBD1 (6 bases). This clonotype originated in a woman in her 50s in good health and CMV-seropositive. The CDR3 region has the DNA TGTGCCAGTAGTCCCTTCAGGGGAATGGGACGCTACGAGCAGTACTTC. Its translation is CASSPFRGMGRYEQYF.